Listed below are T cell receptor beta chains from one sample, sequenced in a study of shared clonotypes between healthy human individuals. Only in-frame clones appear in the TCRdb table, and some are missing; sequencing was by immunoSEQ multiplex PCR. The sample records around 2,000,000 clones, about 93% being singletons. Sequenced material: naive CD8+ T cells from PBMCs. These receptor sequences come from a young man in good health. Some clones in this sample may be carry-over from other donors' samples. The CDR3 runs from the conserved cysteine through the conserved F or W. The D gene is left open where the match is weak. Size values are once, few and many counts, or a class for expanded clones, and some rows have none.

TRBV9	NA	TRBJ1-1	few	TGTGCCAGCAGCGTGAACCTGAACACTGAAGCTTTCTTT	CASSVNLNTEAFF
TRBV2	NA	TRBJ2-3	NA	TGTGCCAGCGCGGAGGGCCTGGTCGTAGATACGCAGTATTTT	CASAEGLVVDTQYF
TRBV9	NA	TRBJ2-7	NA	TGTGCCAGCAGCGTAGGAGACGGCTACGAGCAGTACTTC	CASSVGDGYEQYF
TRBV28	TRBD2	TRBJ2-7	once	TGTGCCAGCAGGGAGGAGACTAGCGGCGGGTTTTTC	CASREETSGGFF
TRBV19	NA	TRBJ2-1	NA	TGTGCCAGTACCCCGGAGCCCCGCAATGAGCAGTTCTTC	CASTPEPRNEQFF
TRBV9	NA	TRBJ2-7	NA	TGTGCCAGCAGCGTAGCCCTTTCCTCCTACGAGCAGTACTTC	CASSVALSSYEQYF
TRBV7-3	TRBD1	TRBJ2-1	NA	TGTGCCAGCCGGGACAGGGGAGGCGATGAGCAGTTCTTC	CASRDRGGDEQFF
TRBV5-6	TRBD2	TRBJ2-7	NA	TGTGCCAGCAGCTTAGGGACTACCTGGCTTTACGAGCAGTACTTC	CASSLGTTWLYEQYF
TRBV30	NA	TRBJ1-5	few	TGTGCCTGGAGTGTAGGGGCGGGAGGGCAGCCCCAGCATTTT	CAWSVGAGGQPQHF
TRBV7-9	NA	TRBJ2-7	NA	TGTGCCAGCAGCTTGCCCGGGACCGACAGCTCCTACGAGCAGTACTTC	CASSLPGTDSSYEQYF
TRBV15	TRBD2	TRBJ2-3	once	TGTGCCACCAGCAGACTAGCGGGAGGGCCGAACACAGATACGCAGTATTTT	CATSRLAGGPNTDTQYF
TRBV9	NA	TRBJ2-3	NA	TGTGCCAGCAGCTTCCGGGACTTCGGAGGCGCAGATACGCAGTATTTT	CASSFRDFGGADTQYF
TRBV4-3	NA	TRBJ2-7	once	TGCGCCAGCAGCCCAAACGGGGCAGGCCTCTTACTACCGTACGAGCAGTACTTC	CASSPNGAGLLLPYEQYF
TRBV5-1	NA	TRBJ1-3	NA	TGCGCCAGCAGCTTGGACAAATTCTCTGGAAACACCATATATTTT	CASSLDKFSGNTIYF
TRBV28	NA	TRBJ1-5	once	TGTGCCAGCAGTAACGGACCCAGGAATAGCAATCAGCCCCAGCATTTT	CASSNGPRNSNQPQHF
TRBV27	TRBD1	TRBJ2-1	NA	TGTGCCAGCAGATACAGGGGCGACCCTTTTAATGAGCAGTTCTTC	CASRYRGDPFNEQFF
TRBV6-1	NA	TRBJ1-1	NA	TGTGCCAGCAGTGTGGGCAGAAAAACTGAAGCTTTCTTT	CASSVGRKTEAFF
TRBV10-3	TRBD1	TRBJ2-5	NA	TGTGCCATCAGTGATTTACAGGGGGCGCGGGAGACCCAGTACTTC	CAISDLQGARETQYF
TRBV11-2	NA	TRBJ2-7	NA	TGTGCCAGCAGCGAACAGGGTGGCCCCTACGAGCAGTACTTC	CASSEQGGPYEQYF
TRBV29-1	TRBD2	TRBJ2-5	NA	TGCAGCGGACTAGCGGGAGGTTGGGAGACCCAGTACTTC	CSGLAGGWETQYF
TRBV7-8	NA	TRBJ2-1	NA	TGTGCCAGCAGCTTGGCCTACTACAATGAGCAGTTCTTC	CASSLAYYNEQFF
TRBV9	TRBD1	TRBJ1-2	NA	TGTGCCAGCAGCTTAGGACAGGGGGATGGCTACACCTTC	CASSLGQGDGYTF
TRBV27	NA	TRBJ2-5	NA	TGTGCCAGCAGCCCCATTTCCCCAGGGATTAAGGAGACCCAGTACTTC	CASSPISPGIKETQYF
TRBV13	NA	TRBJ2-2	NA	TGTGCCAGCAGCTTACGGGGTAGGGAGTCCGGGGAGCTGTTTTTT	CASSLRGRESGELFF
TRBV9	TRBD2	TRBJ2-1	NA	TGTGCCAGCCAGAGCGGGAGTGACTCCTACAATGAGCAGTTCTTC	CASQSGSDSYNEQFF
TRBV11-1	NA	TRBJ2-7	once	TGTGCCAGCAGCTCGCCGGACAGAGAGGACTACGAGCAGTACTTC	CASSSPDREDYEQYF
TRBV29-1	TRBD1	TRBJ1-2	NA	TGCAGCGTTCCCCAACAGGGGGCCGATGGCTACACCTTC	CSVPQQGADGYTF
TRBV19	NA	TRBJ2-7	NA	TGTGCCAGTAGTAAGGGGGGCCACGAGCAGTACTTC	CASSKGGHEQYF
TRBV6-5	NA	TRBJ1-2	NA	TGTGCCAGCAGTTACTCGCTTTGGGGGCGACCCTATGGCTACACCTTC	CASSYSLWGRPYGYTF
TRBV7-9	TRBD1	TRBJ1-5	NA	TGTGCCAGCAGCTTAGCCTGGACAGGGATCAGTCAGCCCCAGCATTTT	CASSLAWTGISQPQHF
TRBV28	NA	TRBJ2-2	NA	TGTGCCAGCAGTTTCGTTCGGACCGGGGAGCTGTTTTTT	CASSFVRTGELFF
TRBV6-5	TRBD1	TRBJ1-1	NA	TGTGCCAGCAGTCGAGATAGACAGGGCGACACTGAAGCTTTCTTT	CASSRDRQGDTEAFF
TRBV5-5	NA	TRBJ2-2	NA	TGTGCCAGCAGCTTCGGAGGGAGTCCCGCCGGGGAGCTGTTTTTT	CASSFGGSPAGELFF
TRBV6-6	NA	TRBJ2-7	NA	TGTGCCAGCAGTCACATAGACGGGAGCTCCTACGAGCAGTACTTC	CASSHIDGSSYEQYF
TRBV5-6	NA	TRBJ2-4	NA	TGTGCCAGCAGCTTATCACTAGCCAAAAACATTCAGTACTTC	CASSLSLAKNIQYF